A selection of T cell receptor beta chains follows, all from one sample in a study of cytomegalovirus exposure and HLA in healthy donors. Libraries were prepared by immunoSEQ multiplex PCR; TCRdb keeps only in-frame clonotypes and omits some of them. The table lists about 200,000 clones, 82% of them singletons. Sequences were obtained from PBMCs. These receptor sequences come from a woman in her forties in good health and CMV-seronegative. CDR3s include the opening cysteine and the closing phenylalanine or tryptophan. A D gene is named only where the DNA matches it firmly. Only part of the rows carry a size: once, few, many, or a class if the clone is expanded.

CDR3 DNA	CDR3 protein	D gene	CDR3 length	V gene	J gene	clone size
TGTGCCAGCAGCTTAGCCAGGGGGTATACCGACGAGCAGTACTTC	CASSLARGYTDEQYF	TRBD1	15	TRBV7-8	TRBJ2-7	once
TGCAGCGTTGGACAGGGTAAGAGAGATACGCAGTATTTT	CSVGQGKRDTQYF	TRBD1	13	TRBV29-1	TRBJ2-3	NA
TGTGCCAGCAGTTCGACTAGCGGCTTACAGAATGAGCAGTTCTTC	CASSSTSGLQNEQFF	TRBD2	15	TRBV2	TRBJ2-1	NA
TGTGCCAGCGGGTCGACTAGCGGGAGGGAGGTCAGCTACAATGAGCAGTTCTTC	CASGSTSGREVSYNEQFF	TRBD2	18	TRBV13	TRBJ2-1	NA
TGTGCCAGCATCATCTCGGGGGCGCGCGGGGGGAAGGGCTACACCTTC	CASIISGARGGKGYTF	NA	16	TRBV28	TRBJ1-2	NA
TGTGCCAGTACCTGGGACAGGGCCAGCGAAAAACTGTTTTTT	CASTWDRASEKLFF	TRBD1	14	TRBV19	TRBJ1-4	NA
TGTTCCAGCAGGCCGACCAGGGACAGCTACGAGCAGTACTTC	CSSRPTRDSYEQYF	TRBD1	14	TRBV7-9	TRBJ2-7	NA
TGTGCCAGTAGTATAGACTTTCAGGGGTCGACAGATACGCAGTATTTT	CASSIDFQGSTDTQYF	NA	16	TRBV19	TRBJ2-3	NA
TGTGCCAGCAGCTTGGATGGGCTTCACTATGGCTACACCTTC	CASSLDGLHYGYTF	NA	14	TRBV5-8	TRBJ1-2	NA
TGTGCCAGCAGCTTCACTAGCGCACAAGAGACCCAGTACTTC	CASSFTSAQETQYF	TRBD2	14	TRBV7-9	TRBJ2-5	NA
TGTGCCAGCAGTCTGGGGGCTCCGCTTCAAGAGACCCAGTACTTC	CASSLGAPLQETQYF	NA	15	TRBV6-6	TRBJ2-5	NA
TGTGCCAGCAGCTTAGGGAAGACTAGCGGACCGAGGGGCCAGTACTTC	CASSLGKTSGPRGQYF	TRBD2	16	TRBV7-9	TRBJ2-5	NA
TGTTCCAGCAGCTCCAAAGCGGGAGCATTTTCAGATACGCAGTATTTT	CSSSSKAGAFSDTQYF	TRBD2	16	TRBV7-9	TRBJ2-3	NA
TGTGCCAGCAGCTTACCCCTAGGAGGCGAGACCCAGTACTTC	CASSLPLGGETQYF	NA	14	TRBV11-2	TRBJ2-5	NA
TGTGCCAGCAGTGAAGGGTCGGGACAGTCCATTCAGTACTTC	CASSEGSGQSIQYF	TRBD1	14	TRBV2	TRBJ2-4	NA
TGTGCCAGCAGTTATAGCGGGGTGAGCTCCTACAATGAGCAGTTCTTC	CASSYSGVSSYNEQFF	TRBD2	16	TRBV6-5	TRBJ2-1	NA
TGTGCCAGCAGCACCCGACTAGCGGGAGGAGAGACCCAGTACTTC	CASSTRLAGGETQYF	TRBD2	15	TRBV9	TRBJ2-5	NA
TGCGCCAGCAGCTTGACCCAGGGATTGAACACTGAAGCTTTCTTT	CASSLTQGLNTEAFF	NA	15	TRBV5-1	TRBJ1-1	once
TGTGCCAGCAGTAAAACAGGGGCAGATACGCAGTATTTT	CASSKTGADTQYF	TRBD1	13	TRBV6-6	TRBJ2-3	NA
TGTGCCAGCACCCTCTCTGGGGCCAACGTCCTGACTTTC	CASTLSGANVLTF	NA	13	TRBV7-9	TRBJ2-6	NA
TGCGCCGGGACAGAAGGACGGATGAACTATGGCTACACCTTC	CAGTEGRMNYGYTF	TRBD1	14	TRBV10-1	TRBJ1-2	NA
TGTGCCAGCACTCTTACGACTAGCGGGAGACATGAGCAGTTCTTC	CASTLTTSGRHEQFF	TRBD2	15	TRBV6-1	TRBJ2-1	NA
TGTGCCAGCGGGGGACAGGGTCCCTACGAGCAGTACTTC	CASGGQGPYEQYF	TRBD1	13	TRBV25-1	TRBJ2-7	NA
TGTGCCGCCCGGCAGATAGCGGGAGACACCGGGGAGCTGTTTTTT	CAARQIAGDTGELFF	TRBD2	15	TRBV19	TRBJ2-2	NA
TGCGCCAGCAGCCGCTCGGGGGACAGGACTTACGAGCAGTACTTC	CASSRSGDRTYEQYF	TRBD1	15	TRBV4-1	TRBJ2-7	NA
TGTGCCAGCAGCGTAGGGGGCTTAGCCCCCTACGAGCAGTACTTC	CASSVGGLAPYEQYF	NA	15	TRBV9	TRBJ2-7	NA
TGTGCCAGCAGTTTAGGGGGCGCGCGGGCGTACAATGAGCAGTTCTTC	CASSLGGARAYNEQFF	NA	16	TRBV27	TRBJ2-1	NA
TGTGCCAGCAGACAGGGATCAGGGGCCAACGTCCTGACTTTC	CASRQGSGANVLTF	NA	14	TRBV2	TRBJ2-6	once